The clone carrying this T cell receptor (beta chain) was seen a handful of times. Its specificity is unknown. The data derive from a study of beta chain features in type 1 diabetes. The study's findings and limits: Cells expressing TCR highly could be over-represented by cDNA sequencing. PCR might preferentially amplify shorter templates, equally in patients and controls.

All of the isolated RNA was reverse transcribed, so expressed TCRB transcripts were sequenced. The method was immunoSEQ multiplex PCR; TCRdb's version includes in-frame clones alone and lacks a portion of them. The profile shows more than 300,000 clones, over 12% of them singletons. The sample consisted of naive CD4+ T cells from blood. The receptor was derived from a young woman in good health.

The chain's CDR3 is CAGTLQGTDTQYF. The CDR3 region has the DNA TGTGCCGGGACGCTACAGGGGACGGATACGCAGTATTTT. The rearrangement joins TRBV2 to TRBJ2-3; TRBD1 matches at 7 bases. Germline V gives CDR1 SNHLY, CDR2 FYNNEI. This CDR3 has 13 residues. The trim removed 11 bases at V and 6 bases at J, leaving 11 bases unmatched.